This T cell receptor beta chain was documented in a study of early T cells in non-severe SARS-CoV-2 infection. The sample holds many counts of this clonotype. Attachment of unique molecular identifiers to individual cDNA molecules was performed. TCRdb recomputed calls from the 5' RACE reads with MiXCR, one row per CDR3 protein. This sample has about 30,000 distinct CDR3 sequences, with roughly 7% found just once. The CDR3 is made up of 14 amino acids. V was clipped by 6 bases and J by 3 bases; unmatched bases: 5. Per the germline V gene, CDR1 is ENHRY and CDR2 is SYGVKD. This chain links TRBV10-3 with TRBJ2-3; the match to TRBD1 covers 8 bases. The source material was whole blood. The source of this sequence is an adult who was a healthcare worker with PCR-confirmed SARS-CoV-2 infection or an uninfected control (not recorded which). The DNA of the CDR3 is TGTGCCATCAGGAGGACAGGGCCGACAGATACGCAGTATTTT. Protein: CAIRRTGPTDTQYF.